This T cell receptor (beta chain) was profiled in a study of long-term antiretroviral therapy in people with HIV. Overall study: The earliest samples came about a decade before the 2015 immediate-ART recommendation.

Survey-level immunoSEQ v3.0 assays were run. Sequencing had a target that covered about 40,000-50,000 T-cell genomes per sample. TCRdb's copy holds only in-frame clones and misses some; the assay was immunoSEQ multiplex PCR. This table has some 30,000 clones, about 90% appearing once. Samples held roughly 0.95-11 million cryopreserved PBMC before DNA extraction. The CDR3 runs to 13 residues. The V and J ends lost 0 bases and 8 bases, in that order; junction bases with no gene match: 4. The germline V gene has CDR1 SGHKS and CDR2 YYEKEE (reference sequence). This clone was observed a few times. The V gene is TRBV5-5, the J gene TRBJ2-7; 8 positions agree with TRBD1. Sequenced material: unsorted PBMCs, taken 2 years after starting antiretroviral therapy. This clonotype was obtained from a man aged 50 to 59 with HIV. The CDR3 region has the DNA TGTGCCAGCAGCTTGGAGGGGGACAGGCAGCAGTACTTC. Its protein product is CASSLEGDRQQYF.